Presented here are 21 T cell receptor beta chains from one specimen sequenced in a study of T cell changes during pregnancy in multiple sclerosis. Assay: immunoSEQ multiplex PCR; the TCRdb copy retains only in-frame clones and omits some. The data show under 95,000 clones, with 91% seen just once and more than 1.5% held by the top ten. The sample consisted of peripheral blood, taken after pregnancy. These receptors all stem from a female donor in good health, enrolled as a control in a pregnancy study.

The V gene is TRBV5-4, the J gene TRBJ2-7; 7 bases agree with TRBD2. In germline, CDR1 is SGHNT, CDR2 YYREEE (reference sequence). J lost 5 bases, V lost 5 bases, and 7 bases had no gene match. This CDR3 is 13 amino acids long. The CDR3 DNA sequence: TGTGCCAGCAGAATTAGCGGGTCACACGAGCAGTACTTC. Translated, it gives CASRISGSHEQYF. The whole variable domain, remainder taken from reference TRBV5-4 and TRBJ2-7, is ETGVTQSPTHLIKTRGQQVTLRCSSQSGHNTVSWYQQALGQGPQFIFQYYREEENGRGNFPPRFSGLQFPNYSSELNVNALELDDSALYLCASRISGSHEQYFGPGTRLTVT.

This clone appeared a single time. The chain links TRBV4-1 to TRBJ1-2; TRBD1 might be the D (5 bases). Germline lookup yields CDR1 MGHRA and CDR2 YSYEKL. The length of the CDR3 is 15 residues. V lost 2 bases to trimming and J lost 2 bases, with 12 bases between them. The CDR3 DNA sequence: TGCGCCAGCAGCCAAAGACCCGACAGAAACTATGGCTACACCTTC. It encodes CASSQRPDRNYGYTF.

The chain employs TRBV28 and TRBJ1-2; 8 bases fit TRBD1. The CDR3 sequence is 13 residues long. The V segment lost 5 bases and the J segment 3 bases; nucleotides outside the gene matches: 2. CDR1 is MDHEN, CDR2 SYDVKM, per germline. The DNA for the CDR3 is TGTGCCAGCAGTGAGGGACAGGACTATGGCTACACCTTC. The encoded protein is CASSEGQDYGYTF.

This chain links TRBV28 with TRBJ2-7, with D possibly matching TRBD1 (6 bases). Per germline, CDR1 MDHEN and CDR2 SYDVKM. The CDR3 covers 15 residues. V was pared by 4 bases and J by 2 bases, with 15 bases between. The CDR3 nucleotides are TGTGCCAGCAGTTCGCCACAGGGAGTTGCCTACGAGCAGTACTTC. Amino acids: CASSSPQGVAYEQYF.

This chain uses TRBV5-5 with TRBJ2-3, with D maybe TRBD2 (6 bases). The V gene's germline CDR1 is SGHKS and CDR2 YYEKEE (reference sequence). Trimming cost V 1 base and J 4 bases, with 13 bases left between them. The CDR3 sequence is 15 residues long. The DNA for the CDR3 is TGTGCCAGCAGCTTGTCGGGCGGGGTAGCAGATACGCAGTATTTT. It specifies CASSLSGGVADTQYF.

The chain uses TRBV14 and TRBJ2-2; D perhaps matches TRBD2 (5 bases). V dropped 2 bases and J dropped 1 base, with 8 bases sitting between them. CDR3 length equals 15 residues. CDR1 is SGHDN, CDR2 FVKESK, per germline. In DNA, the CDR3 is TGTGCCAGCAGCCAACAGCGGTTGAACACCGGGGAGCTGTTTTTT. Residues: CASSQQRLNTGELFF.

The J gene is TRBJ1-2, the V gene TRBV4-3, with a weak D call TRBD1 (6 bases). CDR3 length equals 13 residues. Trimming stripped 4 bases from V and 4 bases from J, with 10 bases between. Germline-derived CDR1 and CDR2 are LGHNA and YSLEER. CDR3: CASSPDRFYGYTF. The CDR3 DNA is TGCGCCAGCAGCCCCGACAGGTTCTATGGCTACACCTTC.

The V call is TRBV6-5, the J call TRBJ2-1, with 9 bases matching TRBD1. CDR3 size: 13 residues. V lost 5 bases, J lost 6 bases, and 2 bases stayed unmatched. Germline assignment: CDR1 MNHEY and CDR2 SVGAGI. The CDR3 reads CASSTGQGNEQFF. The CDR3 region has the DNA TGTGCCAGCAGTACGGGACAGGGCAATGAGCAGTTCTTC.

This clone was observed once. The J gene is TRBJ1-1, the V gene TRBV7-3; D uncertain. The V end lost 1 base, the J end lost 5 bases, and 11 bases lay between the germline ends. This CDR3 has 14 amino acids. The germline gives CDR1 SGHTA, CDR2 FQGTGA. The CDR3 DNA is TGTGCCAGCAGCTTAATCCACCGTCAGACTGAAGCTTTCTTT. This codes for CASSLIHRQTEAFF.

Written as DNA, the CDR3 is TGTGCCAGCAGCGCAAGGCTAGCGGCTAGCTCCTACAATGAGCAGTTCTTC. It specifies CASSARLAASSYNEQFF. The V call is TRBV9, the J call TRBJ2-1; the match to TRBD2 covers 7 bases. The germline V gene has CDR1 SGDLS and CDR2 YYNGEE. This CDR3 spans 17 amino acids. Losses at the gene ends were 3 bases for V and 0 bases for J; bases not matched to a gene: 9.

This clone was seen just once. The chain employs TRBV11-2 and TRBJ1-6; 7 nucleotides match TRBD1. Trimming took 5 bases from V and 5 from J; bases not matched to a gene: 3. The germline V gene encodes CDR1 SGHAT and CDR2 FQNNGV. This CDR3 is built from 14 residues. The CDR3 region is CASSTGTDNSPLHF. CDR3 DNA sequence: TGTGCCAGCAGCACAGGGACAGATAATTCACCCCTCCACTTT. Full variable domain (missing parts from reference TRBV11-2 and TRBJ1-6): EAGVAQSPRYKIIEKRQSVAFWCNPISGHATLYWYQQILGQGPKLLIQFQNNGVVDDSQLPKDRFSAERLKGVDSTLKIQPAKLEDSAVYLCASSTGTDNSPLHFGNGTRLTVT.

The CDR3 loop is CASSPEGTGELFF. Written as DNA, the CDR3 is TGTGCCAGCAGCCCCGAGGGAACCGGGGAGCTGTTTTTT. The chain joins TRBV7-3 to TRBJ2-2; perhaps TRBD2 as D (5 bases). Germline CDR1 and CDR2: SGHTA and FQGTGA. CDR3 length: 13 residues. Deletions cut 5 bases from V and 5 bases from J, with 9 bases between.

As concerns this clone: Compared with germline, one end of the junction differs, possibly owing to a read error. The genes are TRBV5-8 and TRBJ1-6; 7 nucleotides agree with TRBD1. Germline V CDR1 and CDR2: SGHTS, YDEGEE. This CDR3 is 13 amino acids long. The CDR3 region is CASTLSGGSPLHF. The CDR3 nucleotides are TGTGCCAGCACCTTGTCAGGGGGGTCACCCCTCCACTTT.

The V gene is TRBV29-1, the J gene TRBJ1-4; a weak D match, TRBD1 (5 bases). Germline CDR1 and CDR2: SQVTM and ANQGSEA. The V gene lost 4 bases and the J gene lost 7 bases, with 13 bases spanning the gap. This CDR3 is 13 amino acids long. CDR3 residues: CSVGGGTGEKLFF. Here the CDR3 DNA reads TGCAGCGTTGGGGGGGGAACTGGTGAAAAACTGTTTTTT.

The rearrangement joins TRBV4-2 to TRBJ2-7; 9 nucleotides agree with TRBD1. CDR1 is LGHNA, CDR2 YNFKEQ, per germline. Losses at the gene ends were 5 bases for V and 3 bases for J; bases not matched to a gene: 11. CDR3 size: 16 residues. The CDR3 is CASSEGGQGVIYEQYF. The CDR3 DNA reads as TGTGCCAGCAGCGAAGGGGGACAGGGAGTTATCTACGAGCAGTACTTC.

This clone turned up a few times. The chain combines TRBV7-2 with TRBJ1-5; 7 nucleotides agree with TRBD1. CDR3 length equals 16 residues. CDR1 SGHTA and CDR2 FQGNSA come from the germline V gene. V dropped 1 base and J dropped 6; count of bases not matched to a gene: 9. CDR3 in DNA: TGTGCCAGCAGCTTAGAATATGGGAACAGGGGTCAGCCCCAGCATTTT. Its protein product is CASSLEYGNRGQPQHF.

This chain joins TRBV5-8 and TRBJ1-5; TRBD1 is a possible D gene (5 bases). Per germline, CDR1 SGHTS and CDR2 YDEGEE. CDR3 length: 15 amino acids. Trimming shortened V by 4 bases and J by 4 bases, and 15 bases separated the two germline ends. CDR3 protein: CASSTIRGGNQPQHF. CDR3 nucleotide sequence: TGTGCCAGCAGCACCATCCGGGGGGGGAATCAGCCCCAGCATTTT.

The chain combines TRBV7-2 with TRBJ2-6; D ambiguous. From germline, CDR1 is SGHTA and CDR2 FQGNSA. V was shortened by 5 bases and J by 6 bases, with 5 bases between the two germline ends. This CDR3 is 12 amino acids long. CDR3 DNA sequence: TGTGCCAGCAGCCGACAGGCCAACGTCCTGACTTTC. Translating gives CASSRQANVLTF.

In this sample, this clone turned up once. V is TRBV19 and J is TRBJ1-1; no reliable D call. Germline CDR1 reads LNHDA; CDR2 reads SQIVND (reference sequence). V was clipped by 3 bases and J by 6 bases, with 11 bases between them. The CDR3 totals 13 residues. CDR3 nucleotide sequence: TGTGCCAGTAGTATGTCAGTTGGAGCTGAAGCTTTCTTT. The encoded protein is CASSMSVGAEAFF.

This chain uses TRBV7-9 with TRBJ2-5; tentative D call: TRBD1 (6 bases). V gave up 5 bases and J gave up 4 bases, with 11 bases separating them. Germline CDR1 SEHNR, CDR2 FQNEAQ (reference sequence). The CDR3 contains 13 residues. CDR3 sequence: CASSLRGGETQYF. The CDR3, as DNA: TGTGCCAGCAGCCTACGAGGGGGAGAGACCCAGTACTTC. Full variable domain (remainder filled in from reference TRBV7-9 and TRBJ2-5): DTGVSQNPRHKITKRGQNVTFRCDPISEHNRLYWYRQTLGQGPEFLTYFQNEAQLEKSRLLSDRFSAERPKGSFSTLEIQRTEQGDSAMYLCASSLRGGETQYFGPGTRLLVL.

The V gene is TRBV6-5, the J gene TRBJ1-1; no definite D call. V was clipped by 7 bases and J by 6 bases, with 9 bases between them. CDR3 length equals 11 residues. Germline V lookup: CDR1 MNHEY, CDR2 SVGAGI. The CDR3 reads CASKRAAEAFF. In nucleotides, the CDR3 is TGTGCCAGCAAAAGAGCGGCTGAAGCTTTCTTT.